This T cell receptor (beta chain) was documented in a study of early T cells in non-severe SARS-CoV-2 infection. The CDR3 is 15 residues long. The germline V gene has CDR1 SGDLS and CDR2 YYNGEE. V was pared by 0 bases and J by 7 bases, with 16 bases between. This clonotype was detected many times. TCRdb ran MiXCR on the 5' RACE reads and lists one entry per CDR3 protein. The sample records under 30,000 distinct CDR3 sequences, about 5% being singletons. This chain connects TRBV9 to TRBJ1-2; D is undetermined. The receptor's source is an adult who was a healthcare worker with PCR-confirmed SARS-CoV-2 infection or an uninfected control (not recorded which). Sequenced material: whole blood. The CDR3 DNA is TGTGCCAGCAGCGTAGACCCCTCCGTGGAGGGTGGCTACACCTTC. It translates to CASSVDPSVEGGYTF.